The clone carrying this T cell receptor (beta chain) has a single count. TCRdb's copy holds only in-frame clones and misses some; the assay was immunoSEQ multiplex PCR. The repertoire has some 350,000 clones, approximately 88% of them found once; the top ten carry less than 6.5%. Germline V gives CDR1 SGHAT, CDR2 FQDESV (reference sequence). The CDR3 covers 15 residues. V was shortened by 1 base and J by 7 bases, with 11 bases between the two germline ends. The data were obtained in a study of blood T cell repertoires in COVID-19. The material sequenced was PBMCs or T cells enriched from blood (not recorded which). The chain uses TRBV11-1 and TRBJ1-6; D may be TRBD1 (5 bases). The sequence was collected from a man between 25 and 39 years old who had recovered from COVID-19. CDR3 residues: CASSLGGLRNSPLHF. DNA for the CDR3: TGTGCCAGCAGCTTAGGGGGACTTAGGAATTCACCCCTCCACTTT.